Below are 21 T cell receptor beta chains sequenced from a single sample in a study of response to subunit inactivated influenza vaccine. MiXCR was run by TCRdb on the RT-PCR reads, yielding one entry per CDR3 protein. The repertoire includes roughly 790,000 distinct CDR3 sequences, over 20% of them detected once, and about 10% sits in the top ten. The sequencing used PBMCs from blood, collected 4 to 6 days after vaccination. These receptors all stem from a man over 45 who received an inactivated influenza vaccine.

This clonotype came up many times. V usage is TRBV7-8 and J usage is TRBJ2-1; weak D call: TRBD2 (6 bases). Germline V gene sequence: CDR1 SGHVS, CDR2 FQNEAQ. V was trimmed by 1 base and J by 2 bases, leaving 12 bases between them. The CDR3 has 16 residues. In DNA, the CDR3 is TGTGCCAGCAGCTTAGAAGGGTGGGGGGCCTACAATGAGCAGTTCTTC. It is translated as CASSLEGWGAYNEQFF.

V and J are TRBV2 and TRBJ2-3; D is possibly TRBD1 (5 bases). This CDR3 comprises 15 residues. V was trimmed by 6 bases and J by 0 bases, leaving 13 bases between them. Germline CDR1 is SNHLY and CDR2 is FYNNEI. Here the CDR3 DNA reads TGTGCCAGCAGGCCCAGGGTTACTAGCACAGATACGCAGTATTTT. Protein sequence: CASRPRVTSTDTQYF.

This chain connects TRBV7-6 to TRBJ2-7; D possibly uses TRBD1 or TRBD2 (5 bases each). Trimming pared 4 bases from V and 1 base from J, leaving 17 bases between. The CDR3 has 16 amino acids. The germline V gene has CDR1 SGHVS and CDR2 FNYEAQ. The CDR3 region is CASSSTGDLASYEQYF. The CDR3 DNA reads TGTGCCAGCAGCTCCACCGGGGACCTAGCATCCTACGAGCAGTACTTC.

This clonotype was observed many times. The chain uses TRBV7-9 and TRBJ2-7, with 8 bases matching TRBD1. V shed 3 bases and J 1 base; nucleotides not matched to a gene: 2. CDR3 length: 14 residues. CDR1 and CDR2 from the germline V gene are SEHNR and FQNEAQ (reference sequence). DNA of the CDR3: TGTGCCAGCAGCTTCGACAGGGGTTCCTACGAGCAGTACTTC. This sequence encodes CASSFDRGSYEQYF. Complete variable domain (other parts from reference TRBV7-9 and TRBJ2-7): DTGVSQNPRHKITKRGQNVTFRCDPISEHNRLYWYRQTLGQGPEFLTYFQNEAQLEKSRLLSDRFSAERPKGSFSTLEIQRTEQGDSAMYLCASSFDRGSYEQYFGPGTRLTVT.

For this clonotype: A clone one base away is much larger, so this may be a read error. The genes are TRBV7-2 and TRBJ2-1; D remains unclear. Germline V gene data show CDR1 as SGHTA and CDR2 as FQGNSA. The CDR3 sequence is 12 residues long. V gave up 0 bases and J gave up 16 bases, with 13 bases separating them. CDR3 nucleotide sequence: TGTGCCAGCAGCTTAGCGCGTGGAGTGCATTTCTTC. Its translation is CASSLARGVHFF.

V usage is TRBV18 and J usage is TRBJ1-5, with 8 bases lining up with TRBD1. CDR3 length: 15 amino acids. Unmatched junction bases numbered 11, after V lost 6 bases and J lost 7 bases. Germline loops: CDR1 KGHSH, CDR2 LQKENI. This CDR3 reads CASSQQGGGGQPQHF. Written as DNA, the CDR3 is TGTGCCAGCTCCCAACAGGGGGGAGGCGGCCAGCCCCAGCATTTT.

This sequence joins TRBV6-1 and TRBJ2-2; possible D gene TRBD1, 5 bases. In germline, CDR1 is MNHNS, CDR2 SASEGT. The CDR3 is made up of 16 amino acids. V dropped 6 bases and J dropped 0 bases, with 14 bases sitting between them. This CDR3 reads CASSTTGEANTGELFF. The CDR3 bases are TGTGCCAGCAGCACTACAGGTGAAGCGAACACCGGGGAGCTGTTTTTT.

This sequence joins TRBV5-1 and TRBJ2-4, with a possible D match to TRBD2 (5 bases). V was clipped by 4 bases and J by 0 bases, with 20 bases between them. The CDR3 is 18 residues long. Germline-derived CDR1 and CDR2 are SGHRS and YFSETQ. CDR3 residues: CASSPGGGLRLAKNIQYF. The CDR3 DNA reads as TGCGCCAGCAGCCCTGGTGGCGGACTGAGACTAGCCAAAAACATTCAGTACTTC.

V and J are TRBV11-2 and TRBJ2-2, with D perhaps matching TRBD1 (5 bases). The length of the CDR3 is 16 residues. Trimming cost V 0 bases and J 4 bases, with 12 bases left between them. Germline V gives CDR1 SGHAT, CDR2 FQNNGV. The CDR3, as DNA: TGTGCCAGCAGCTTAGACGGCAGGGTGTCCACCGGGGAGCTGTTTTTT. Translated: CASSLDGRVSTGELFF.

This chain joins TRBV25-1 and TRBJ1-2; D is perhaps TRBD1 (6 bases). CDR3 length equals 13 residues. Germline loops: CDR1 MGHDK, CDR2 SYGVNS. V was pared by 6 bases and J by 8 bases, with 16 bases between. CDR3 in DNA: TGTGCCAGCAGCCAGCAGGGGAAAAACGGCTACACCTTC. Residues: CASSQQGKNGYTF.

This clonotype was observed many times. The chain links TRBV20-1 to TRBJ2-5; tentatively, D is TRBD1 (5 bases). This CDR3 has 15 amino acids. Germline values: CDR1 DFQATT, CDR2 SNEGSKA (reference sequence). V lost 0 bases and J 3 bases, leaving 14 bases between the germline ends. The CDR3 loop reads CSARDHGQFKETQYF. CDR3 DNA sequence: TGCAGTGCTAGAGACCATGGACAATTTAAAGAGACCCAGTACTTC.

The table lists this clonotype with a count of one. This rearrangement joins TRBV20-1 to TRBJ2-3; the D is unclear. Germline CDR1 and CDR2: DFQATT and SNEGSKA (reference sequence). The V end was cut by 3 bases, the J end by 3 bases, with 7 bases between. The CDR3 totals 12 residues. CDR3 nucleotides: TGCAGTGCTAGTGCCGGGACAGATACGCAGTATTTT. Its translation: CSASAGTDTQYF.

This chain joins TRBV15 and TRBJ2-7; D remains ambiguous. CDR1 is LNHNV, CDR2 YYDKDF, per germline (reference sequence). Trimming shortened V by 0 bases and J by 4 bases, and 4 bases separated the two germline ends. CDR3 length equals 12 residues. CDR3: CATSRDQYEQYF. CDR3 in DNA: TGTGCCACCAGCAGAGATCAGTACGAGCAGTACTTC.

The gene calls are TRBV6-1 and TRBJ1-1; TRBD1 matches at 7 bases. V was clipped by 6 bases and J by 3 bases; unmatched bases: 10. The CDR3 runs 15 residues. Germline CDR1 is MNHNS and CDR2 is SASEGT. The CDR3: CASSKPQGSHTEAFF. CDR3 sequence (DNA): TGTGCCAGCAGCAAACCACAGGGGTCACACACTGAAGCTTTCTTT.

This clonotype was seen repeatedly, ten times or more. This sequence joins TRBV7-9 and TRBJ2-3, with 8 bases aligning to TRBD1. The germline V gene encodes CDR1 SEHNR and CDR2 FQNEAQ (reference sequence). V dropped 5 bases and J dropped 2; count of bases not matched to a gene: 12. The CDR3 loop spans 17 amino acids. The CDR3 bases are TGTGCCAGCAGCAAATCCGGACAGGGTGGCTTCACAGATACGCAGTATTTT. Protein sequence: CASSKSGQGGFTDTQYF.

The chain combines TRBV7-2 with TRBJ1-5; D is unclear. There are 13 residues in the CDR3. V was cut by 3 bases and J by 0 bases, with 3 bases left in between. Germline V gene sequence: CDR1 SGHTA, CDR2 FQGNSA. This chain's CDR3 is CASSFTSNQPQHF. For the CDR3, the DNA is TGTGCCAGCAGCTTTACTAGCAATCAGCCCCAGCATTTT.

A few counts support this clonotype. The rearrangement joins TRBV5-1 to TRBJ1-4; D is uncertain. The V gene's germline CDR1 is SGHRS and CDR2 YFSETQ. V was pared by 6 bases and J by 8 bases, with 14 bases between. The CDR3 is 13 residues long. The CDR3 coding sequence is TGCGCCAGCATGGGAAACCCGGGCGAAAAACTGTTTTTT. Translated, it gives CASMGNPGEKLFF.

This chain connects TRBV15 to TRBJ1-3; D gene unclear. V was trimmed by 0 bases and J by 4 bases, leaving 10 bases between them. This CDR3 region has 15 residues. From germline, CDR1 is LNHNV and CDR2 YYDKDF (reference sequence). The CDR3 DNA is TGTGCCACCAGCAGAGATTTGCAGTCAGGAAACACCATATATTTT. This sequence encodes CATSRDLQSGNTIYF.

Details on this clonotype: A much larger clone is a single base away; this may be a read error. This chain joins TRBV24-1 and TRBJ2-3; maybe TRBD1 (5 bases). Trimming removed 6 bases at V and 0 bases at J, with 12 bases between. This CDR3 contains 15 residues. Germline V gene sequence: CDR1 KGHDR, CDR2 SFDVKD. The CDR3 here is CATSCRQISTDTQYF. In nucleotides, the CDR3 is TGTGCCACCAGTTGCCGACAGATTAGCACAGATACGCAGTATTTT.

This clonotype has more than one count but fewer than ten. The chain couples TRBV20-1 to TRBJ2-3, with D possibly matching TRBD1 (5 bases). The CDR3 runs to 12 residues. Germline CDR1 is DFQATT and CDR2 is SNEGSKA (reference sequence). The ends were cut back, 6 bases at V and 4 bases at J, with 11 bases in the middle. This CDR3 is CSARVRPDTQYF. In DNA form, the CDR3 reads TGCAGTGCCAGGGTCAGGCCAGATACGCAGTATTTT.

The J gene is TRBJ2-1, the V gene TRBV7-6; D possibly corresponds to TRBD1 (5 bases). The germline V gene encodes CDR1 SGHVS and CDR2 FNYEAQ. Trimming left V 5 bases short and J 5 bases short, with 10 bases between. The CDR3 length is 13 residues. CDR3 coding DNA: TGTGCCAGCAGCATTGACAGAAACAATGAGCAGTTCTTC. Translating gives CASSIDRNNEQFF. The variable domain in full, completed from reference TRBV7-6 and TRBJ2-1, reads GAGVSQSPRYKVTKRGQDVALRCDPISGHVSLYWYRQALGQGPEFLTYFNYEAQQDKSGLPNDRFSAERPEGSISTLTIQRTEQRDSAMYRCASSIDRNNEQFFGPGTRLTVL.